This T cell receptor (beta chain) was retrieved from a study of human T cells and chemical hapten exposure (dated by TCRdb to about 2021). Notes on the research overall: Libraries were pooled for sequencing, and per-sample TCR yields varied mainly because of small differences in library volumes within the pool. In alopecia patients, the study followed how the peripheral blood TCR repertoire changed in vivo over primary and secondary sensitization to diphenylcyclopropenone (DPC), a hapten. Summary of the overall study and its limitations: Repeated subsampling changed both the strength of the expansion versus patch-test correlation and the threshold at which the correlation became significant. No change with DPC sensitization was found in the number of TCRs above 1 in 1000 frequency, and no evidence of global repertoire structure alterations was found.

The CDR3 goes from the cysteine to the phenylalanine over 14 residues. Solely the CDR3 DNA is kept, with 42 bases framed from the first base. Trimmed from V: 2 bases; trimmed from J: 4 bases; junction bases lacking a gene match: 5. CDR1 and CDR2 were assigned from the germline V gene (reference sequence) as PRHDT and FYEKMQ. A note on this clonotype: The specificity of this receptor is unknown. Per-base qualities were not stored, and no clone one base away is much larger.

Total RNA was isolated from unfractionated whole blood collected in Tempus Blood RNA tubes. As TCR sequencing controls, about 5 healthy volunteers were used, with blood taken at day 0, 2 weeks and 6 weeks. Library preparation attached unique molecular identifiers to individual cDNA molecules for quantitative, reproducible TCR counting. Each blood RNA sample was used to sequence both TCR alpha and TCR beta chains. In the original analysis: The median number of TCRs per sample was over 95,000, ranging from roughly 23,224 to 690,600. V, J and CDR3 annotation of the TCR reads was carried out using the Decombinator software suite. To make PS versus PT1 abundance plots, every sample was subsampled to the same number of TCRs (28,000). TCRs were defined as expanded if absent before sensitization and observed at least eight times at the 2-week time point. The public sequencing data were trimmed at Q25 with fastp and processed into clonotypes with MiXCR by TCRdb, which kept only in-frame beta chains. Every distinct CDR3 protein forms one entry, paired with its most common genes and DNA. TCRdb's processing, not the authors' own work, is the source of the V and J calls. Within this sample are about 120,000 distinct CDR3 sequences, with around 8.5% of them counted one time only. About 1.4% of the sample is taken by the ten largest.

The chain couples TRBV13 to TRBJ2-7; 7 of the junction bases match TRBD1. The sequenced sample was whole blood. The clonotype was recovered from a human donor in good health. Some clones in this sample may be carry-over from other donors' samples. Donor details come from another sample of the same person, matched by shared clones. The CDR3 sequence is CASSLRGRKYEQYF. The nucleotide sequence is given as TGTGCCAGCAGCTTAAGGGGGCGCAAATACGAGCAGTACTTC.